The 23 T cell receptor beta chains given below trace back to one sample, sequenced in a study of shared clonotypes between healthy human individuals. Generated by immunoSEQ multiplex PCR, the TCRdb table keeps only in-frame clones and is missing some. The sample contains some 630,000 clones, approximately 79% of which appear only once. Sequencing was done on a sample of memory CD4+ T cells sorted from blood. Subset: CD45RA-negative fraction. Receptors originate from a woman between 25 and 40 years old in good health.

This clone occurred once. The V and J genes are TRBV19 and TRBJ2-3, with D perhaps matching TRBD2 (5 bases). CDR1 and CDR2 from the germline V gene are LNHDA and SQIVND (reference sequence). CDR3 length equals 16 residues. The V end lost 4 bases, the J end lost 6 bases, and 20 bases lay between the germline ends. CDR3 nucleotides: TGTGCCAGTAGTACGAGCGGAGTCCTAGGCAGGGATACGCAGTATTTT. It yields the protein CASSTSGVLGRDTQYF.

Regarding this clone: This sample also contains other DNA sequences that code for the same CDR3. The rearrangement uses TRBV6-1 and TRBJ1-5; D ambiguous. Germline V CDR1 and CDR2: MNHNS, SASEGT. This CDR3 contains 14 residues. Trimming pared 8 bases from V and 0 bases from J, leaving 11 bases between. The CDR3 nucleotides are TGTGCCAGCTCGGTCCTTTATAGCAATCAGCCCCAGCATTTT. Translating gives CASSVLYSNQPQHF.

Here the CDR3 DNA reads TGTGCCAGCAGCCAGGGCAGTCAAGAGACCCAGTACTTC. It encodes CASSQGSQETQYF. The chain is built from TRBV4-2 and TRBJ2-5; D not certain. CDR1 is LGHNA, CDR2 YNFKEQ, per germline. This CDR3 region has 13 residues. Deletions cut 3 bases from V and 2 bases from J, with 7 bases between.

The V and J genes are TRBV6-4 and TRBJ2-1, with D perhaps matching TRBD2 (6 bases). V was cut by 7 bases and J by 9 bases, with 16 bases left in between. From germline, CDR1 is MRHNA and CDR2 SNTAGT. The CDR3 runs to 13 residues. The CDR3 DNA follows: TGTGCCAGCAAACGGGAGAGTTTCACTGAGCAGTTCTTC. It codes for CASKRESFTEQFF.

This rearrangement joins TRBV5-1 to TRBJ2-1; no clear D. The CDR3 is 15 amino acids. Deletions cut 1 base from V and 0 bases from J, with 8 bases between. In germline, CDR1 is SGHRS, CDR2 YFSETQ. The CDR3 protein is CASSLRSGSYNEQFF. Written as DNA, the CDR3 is TGCGCCAGCAGCTTGCGCTCGGGCTCCTACAATGAGCAGTTCTTC.

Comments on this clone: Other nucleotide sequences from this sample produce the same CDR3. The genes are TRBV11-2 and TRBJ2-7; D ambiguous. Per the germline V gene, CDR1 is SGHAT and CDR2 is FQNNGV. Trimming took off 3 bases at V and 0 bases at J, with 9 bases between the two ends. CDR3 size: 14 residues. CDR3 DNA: TGTGCCAGCAGCTTCCAGAGAGACTCCTACGAGCAGTACTTC. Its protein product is CASSFQRDSYEQYF. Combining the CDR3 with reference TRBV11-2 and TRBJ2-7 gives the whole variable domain EAGVAQSPRYKIIEKRQSVAFWCNPISGHATLYWYQQILGQGPKLLIQFQNNGVVDDSQLPKDRFSAERLKGVDSTLKIQPAKLEDSAVYLCASSFQRDSYEQYFGPGTRLTVT.

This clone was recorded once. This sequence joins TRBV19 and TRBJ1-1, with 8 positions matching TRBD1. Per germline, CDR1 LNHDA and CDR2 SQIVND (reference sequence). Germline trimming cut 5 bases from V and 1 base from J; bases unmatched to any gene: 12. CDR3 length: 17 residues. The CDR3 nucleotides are TGTGCCAGTAGTGTCTTTTTTGGTGGACAGGGGAACACTGAAGCTTTCTTT. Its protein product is CASSVFFGGQGNTEAFF.

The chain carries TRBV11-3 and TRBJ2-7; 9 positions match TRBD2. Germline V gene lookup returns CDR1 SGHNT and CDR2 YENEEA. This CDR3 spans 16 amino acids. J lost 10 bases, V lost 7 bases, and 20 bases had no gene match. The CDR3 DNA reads TGTGCCAGCACCCCTAATCAGTCTAGCGGGAAGTTATATCAGTACTTC. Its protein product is CASTPNQSSGKLYQYF.

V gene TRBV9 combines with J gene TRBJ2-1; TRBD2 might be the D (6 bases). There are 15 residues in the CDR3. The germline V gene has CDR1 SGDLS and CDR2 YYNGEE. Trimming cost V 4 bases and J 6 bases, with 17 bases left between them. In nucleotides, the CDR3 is TGTGCCAGCAGCATCCGGGACTCCCATGCCAATGAGCAGTTCTTC. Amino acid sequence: CASSIRDSHANEQFF.

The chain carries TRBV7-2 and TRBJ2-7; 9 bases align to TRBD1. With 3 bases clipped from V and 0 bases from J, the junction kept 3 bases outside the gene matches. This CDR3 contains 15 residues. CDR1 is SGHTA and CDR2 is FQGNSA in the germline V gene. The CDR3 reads CASSLQTGGSYEQYF. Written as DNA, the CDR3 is TGTGCCAGCAGCTTGCAGACAGGGGGCTCCTACGAGCAGTACTTC. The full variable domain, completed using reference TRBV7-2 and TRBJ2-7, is GAGVSQSPSNKVTEKGKDVELRCDPISGHTALYWYRQSLGQGLEFLIYFQGNSAPDKSGLPSDRFSAERTGGSVSTLTIQRTQQEDSAVYLCASSLQTGGSYEQYFGPGTRLTVT.

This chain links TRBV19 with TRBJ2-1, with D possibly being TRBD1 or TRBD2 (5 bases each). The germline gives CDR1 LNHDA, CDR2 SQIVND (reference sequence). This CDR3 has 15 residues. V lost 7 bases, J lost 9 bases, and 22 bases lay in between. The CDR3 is CASTPEERDVGEQFF. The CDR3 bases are TGTGCCAGTACCCCAGAGGAGAGGGACGTGGGTGAGCAGTTCTTC.

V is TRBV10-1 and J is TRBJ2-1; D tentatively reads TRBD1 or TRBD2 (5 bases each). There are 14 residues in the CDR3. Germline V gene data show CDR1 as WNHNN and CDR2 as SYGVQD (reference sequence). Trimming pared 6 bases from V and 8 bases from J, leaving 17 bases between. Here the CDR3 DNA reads TGCGCCAGCAGACGGGACCAAGGGGTCGATGAGCAGTTCTTC. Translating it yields CASRRDQGVDEQFF.

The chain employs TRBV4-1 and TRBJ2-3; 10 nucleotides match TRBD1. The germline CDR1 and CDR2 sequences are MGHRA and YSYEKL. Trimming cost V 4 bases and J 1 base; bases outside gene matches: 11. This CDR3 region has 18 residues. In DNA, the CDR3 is TGCGCCAGCAGCCTCGGACAGGGGGGGACTTTCGGCACAGATACGCAGTATTTT. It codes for CASSLGQGGTFGTDTQYF.

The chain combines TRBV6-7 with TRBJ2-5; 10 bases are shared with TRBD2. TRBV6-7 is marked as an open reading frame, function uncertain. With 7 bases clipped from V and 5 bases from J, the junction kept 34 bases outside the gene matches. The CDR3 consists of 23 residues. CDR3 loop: CASTPEGRGSFLAGGWRDETQYF. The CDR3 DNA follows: TGTGCCAGCACCCCGGAGGGACGAGGGTCTTTTTTAGCGGGAGGATGGCGGGATGAGACCCAGTACTTC.

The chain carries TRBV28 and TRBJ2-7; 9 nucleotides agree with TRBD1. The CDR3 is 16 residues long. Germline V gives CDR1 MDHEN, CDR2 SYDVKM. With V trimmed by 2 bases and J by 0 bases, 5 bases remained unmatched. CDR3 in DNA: TGTGCCAGCAGTTTACCATTACAGGGGGCCTCCTACGAGCAGTACTTC. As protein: CASSLPLQGASYEQYF.

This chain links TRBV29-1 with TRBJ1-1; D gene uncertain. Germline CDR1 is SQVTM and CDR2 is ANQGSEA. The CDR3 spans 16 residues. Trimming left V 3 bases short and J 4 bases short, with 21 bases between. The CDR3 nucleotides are TGCAGCGTTGAGTGGATGGGCAGCCAGAGGGCCACTGAAGCTTTCTTT. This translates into CSVEWMGSQRATEAFF.

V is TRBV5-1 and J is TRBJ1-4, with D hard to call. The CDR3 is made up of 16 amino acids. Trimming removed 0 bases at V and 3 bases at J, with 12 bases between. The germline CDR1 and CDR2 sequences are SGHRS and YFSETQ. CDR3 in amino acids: CASSLVPRGANEKLFF. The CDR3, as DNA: TGCGCCAGCAGCTTGGTCCCTCGCGGGGCTAATGAAAAACTGTTTTTT.

The CDR3 region has the DNA TGCGCCAGCAGCCAAATAAAGGGCCGGGGTCAGCCCCAGCATTTT. This translates into CASSQIKGRGQPQHF. V and J are TRBV4-1 and TRBJ1-5; D is undetermined. Germline V gene sequence: CDR1 MGHRA, CDR2 YSYEKL. V was pared by 2 bases and J by 6 bases, with 14 bases between. The CDR3 has 15 amino acids.

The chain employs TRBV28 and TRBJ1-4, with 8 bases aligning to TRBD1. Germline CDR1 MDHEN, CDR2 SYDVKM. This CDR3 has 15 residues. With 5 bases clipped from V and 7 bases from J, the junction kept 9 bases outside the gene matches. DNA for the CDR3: TGTGCCAGCAGTAAAGCAGGGGGCGCGGGTGAAAAACTGTTTTTT. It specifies CASSKAGGAGEKLFF.

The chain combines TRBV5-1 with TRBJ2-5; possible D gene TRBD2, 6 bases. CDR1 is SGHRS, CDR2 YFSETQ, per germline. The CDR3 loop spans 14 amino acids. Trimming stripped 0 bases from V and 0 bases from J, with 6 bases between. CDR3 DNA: TGCGCCAGCAGCTTGGGGGACTACCAAGAGACCCAGTACTTC. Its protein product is CASSLGDYQETQYF.

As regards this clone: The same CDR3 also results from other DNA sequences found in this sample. The CDR3 DNA sequence: TGCGCCAGCAGCCCGGGGGACAGGGATAACAATGAGCAGTTCTTC. Amino acid sequence: CASSPGDRDNNEQFF. This rearrangement joins TRBV5-1 to TRBJ2-1, with 9 bases lining up with TRBD1. The CDR3 extends over 15 amino acids. J lost 5 bases, V lost 4 bases, and 7 bases had no gene match. Germline CDR1 is SGHRS and CDR2 is YFSETQ.

CDR3 residues: CASSFRFNEQFF. CDR3 DNA: TGTGCCAGCAGTTTCAGATTTAATGAGCAGTTCTTC. The chain joins TRBV28 to TRBJ2-1; D uncertain. Germline loops: CDR1 MDHEN, CDR2 SYDVKM. V was pared by 3 bases and J by 7 bases, with 7 bases between. This CDR3 comprises 12 residues.

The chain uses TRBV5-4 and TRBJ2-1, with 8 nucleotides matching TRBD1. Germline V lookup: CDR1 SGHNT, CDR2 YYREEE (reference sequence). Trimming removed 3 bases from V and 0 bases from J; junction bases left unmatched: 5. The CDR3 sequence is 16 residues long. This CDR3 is CASSSPGQGSYNEQFF. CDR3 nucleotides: TGTGCCAGCAGCTCCCCCGGACAGGGCTCCTACAATGAGCAGTTCTTC.